This T cell receptor (beta chain) was captured in a study of OX40 agonist ivuxolimab in advanced cancers. Turning to the study itself: The drug used for patients, ivuxolimab, was an agonistic anti-OX40 (CD134) antibody. Allowance was made for prior anti-PD-1, anti-PD-L1 or anti-CTLA-4 therapy, and roughly 40% had some. In three patients, partial responses were observed, one with hepatocellular carcinoma and two with cutaneous melanoma.

TCRdb's table, derived via immunoSEQ multiplex PCR, lists solely in-frame clones and lacks some. The profile shows 69,000 or so clones, approximately 82% of them singletons. The CDR3 totals 16 residues. CDR1 SGHVS and CDR2 FQNEAQ come from the germline V gene. V lost 1 base to trimming and J lost 8 bases, with 20 bases between them. The input for sequencing was CD4+ or CD8+ T cells sorted from blood, taken in a trial of the OX40 agonist ivuxolimab. This sequence joins TRBV7-8 and TRBJ1-2; D is perhaps TRBD1 (6 bases). The receptor was isolated from an adult with an advanced solid tumor such as melanoma, head and neck, liver or kidney cancer. The DNA for the CDR3 is TGTGCCAGCAGCTTAGAAAAGGGCAGGGGCGGCTTAGGCTACACCTTC. Translating it yields CASSLEKGRGGLGYTF. The whole variable domain, filled in from reference TRBV7-8 and TRBJ1-2, reads GAGVSQSPRYKVAKRGQDVALRCDPISGHVSLFWYQQALGQGPEFLTYFQNEAQLDKSGLPSDRFFAERPEGSVSTLKIQRTQQEDSAVYLCASSLEKGRGGLGYTFGSGTRLTVV.